Described below is a single TCR beta chain sequence and its context. Measured with immunoSEQ multiplex PCR; TCRdb has only the in-frame clones, and not every one. The sample holds 27,000 or so clones, around 70% seen once. The CDR3 contains 15 residues. In germline, CDR1 is SGHTA, CDR2 FQGTGA. Trimming stripped 7 bases from V and 0 bases from J, with 10 bases between. These data belong to a study of immune evolution from preneoplasia to lung adenocarcinoma. This rearrangement joins TRBV7-3 to TRBJ2-6; possible D gene TRBD1, 5 bases. This clonotype was sampled from a person between 55 and 70 years old with invasive lung adenocarcinoma. Some clones in this sample may be carry-over from other donors' samples. Sample: FFPE invasive lung adenocarcinoma tissue. CDR3: CASTKRGSGANVLTF. In DNA form, the CDR3 reads TGTGCCAGCACCAAAAGGGGCTCTGGGGCCAACGTCCTGACTTTC.